The text below deals with one TCR beta chain. Its antigen is currently unknown. The data are from a study of T-cell reconstitution after alpha-beta-depleted transplantation in children. Findings of the study overall: One year post-transplant, T-cell counts and diversity were largely derived from T cells produced anew. Expanded graft clones, several hundred of them, were reportedly the source of alpha-beta T cells about two months after transplant. Some patients owed their high day-60 TCRbeta diversity to surviving recipient T cells and thymic progenitors.

The CDR3 runs 15 residues. The V gene lost 1 base and the J gene lost 5 bases, with 13 bases spanning the gap. Per the germline V gene, CDR1 is SGHRS and CDR2 is YFSETQ. A library of TCRbeta sequences, prepared with unique molecular identifiers, was generated. TCRdb ran MiXCR on the PCR reads and lists one entry per CDR3 protein. The sample holds approximately 800,000 distinct CDR3 sequences, approximately 15% seen once. The clonotype was recovered from a male patient younger than 18 who had a stem cell transplant for acute lymphoblastic leukemia, so the T cells may come from the graft donor. The specimen comprised PBMCs, mostly from graft donor cells, sampled 360 days after TCRalphabeta/CD19-depleted stem cell transplant. The chain uses TRBV5-1 and TRBJ1-5, with D possibly matching TRBD1 (6 bases). The chain's CDR3 is CASSLSGEDHQPQHF. The CDR3 coding sequence is TGCGCCAGCAGCTTGTCAGGGGAAGACCATCAGCCCCAGCATTTT.